The present T cell receptor beta chain was sequenced within a study of beta chain features in type 1 diabetes. As concerns this clone: Its antigen is not known.

Expressed TCRB transcripts were sequenced after all isolated RNA was converted to cDNA. The table came from immunoSEQ multiplex PCR; TCRdb's copy has only in-frame clones and leaves some out. This repertoire shows around 150,000 clones, just over 8% found once; its top ten account for 0.45% to 0.55%. Regarding the study as a whole: The study found moderately but significantly shorter TCRB CDR3s in all four CD4+ subsets of Type 1 diabetes patients. The study found that naive, central memory and Treg TCRB repertoires appeared more similar in patients than in healthy donors.

The ends were cut back, 4 bases at V and 5 bases at J, with 17 bases in the middle. The CDR3 consists of 15 residues. The germline V gene has CDR1 SGHTA and CDR2 FQGNSA. Via CD45RO/CCR7/CD25/CD127/CD95/CD27, cells of the CD4+ naive, central memory, regulatory and stem cell-like memory subsets were sorted. This sequence joins TRBV7-2 and TRBJ1-1; D is possibly TRBD1 (5 bases). The sequence derives from a woman under 30 with type 1 diabetes. Source material: central memory CD4+ T cells from blood. CDR3 DNA: TGTGCCAGCAGCTGGTGGGGAGGGGAGGGAACTGAAGCTTTCTTT. It translates to CASSWWGGEGTEAFF.